The 27 T cell receptor beta chains below come from one sample, sequenced in a study of tumor-infiltrating lymphocytes in primary liver carcinoma. A constant-region primer primed TCR beta cDNA synthesis from about 0.45 ug of total RNA. Researchers made the TCR beta libraries by running three nested multiplex PCR rounds with slightly modified ARM-PCR. Forward primers for TRBV1-TRBV30 and a C-beta reverse primer served the first two PCR rounds, at 10 cycles each. TCRdb independently ran MiXCR on the multiplex PCR reads; one entry per CDR3 protein. The sample contains 320,000 or so distinct CDR3 sequences, less than 75% of which appear only once. Researchers drew blood RNA from unsorted whole blood and extracted germline DNA as well. Sequences were obtained from peripheral blood. These receptors originate from a man in his forties with primary liver carcinoma and hepatitis B virus infection.

Only a few counts were recorded for this clonotype. This could be a read error, since a much larger clone is one nucleotide away. The CDR3 end shows no conserved phenylalanine or tryptophan, and so a read error is likely. The chain is built from TRBV29-1 and TRBJ2-7; D gene uncertain. Per the germline V gene, CDR1 is SQVTM and CDR2 is ANQGSEA. CDR3 length: 11 amino acids. Trimming shortened V by 4 bases and J by 6 bases, and 10 bases separated the two germline ends. CDR3 loop: CSVGGSAEQYS. The DNA of the CDR3 is TGCAGCGTTGGAGGTTCGGCCGAGCAGTACTCC.

Concerning this clonotype: A much larger clone lies one base from this, so it may be a read error. The chain joins TRBV6-1 to TRBJ2-7, with 8 bases fitting TRBD1. Germline CDR1 is MNHNS and CDR2 is SASEGT. This CDR3 is 13 amino acids long. The DNA of the CDR3 is TGTGCCAGCGGTAGTACAGGGGGTGATGAGCAGTGCTTC. This sequence encodes CASGSTGGDEQCF.

This clonotype was recorded many times. V gene TRBV6-1 combines with J gene TRBJ2-3; D gene ambiguous. The CDR3 spans 11 residues. Germline V CDR1 and CDR2: MNHNS, SASEGT. Trimming took off 6 bases at V and 3 bases at J, with 4 bases between the two ends. CDR3 protein: CASRVTDTQYF. CDR3 nucleotides: TGTGCCAGCAGAGTGACAGATACGCAGTATTTT.

This clonotype was observed once. A junction end diverges from the germline sequence, so it may reflect a read error. CDR3 in amino acids: CASCLQAGVSTDAQYF. The CDR3 DNA reads as TGTGCCAGCTGCTTACAAGCGGGAGTCAGCACAGATGCGCAGTATTTT. This sequence joins TRBV11-2 and TRBJ2-3; 8 bases are shared with TRBD2. CDR3 length: 16 amino acids. Germline V lookup: CDR1 SGHAT, CDR2 FQNNGV.

The rearrangement joins TRBV5-4 to TRBJ2-1; D ambiguous. Per germline, CDR1 SGHNT and CDR2 YYREEE (reference sequence). Trimming cost V 2 bases and J 5 bases, with 14 bases left between them. CDR3 length: 15 amino acids. Written as DNA, the CDR3 is TGTGCCAGCAGCTTAGCCGGGCATGGTAACAATGAGCAGTTCTTC. It specifies CASSLAGHGNNEQFF.

The chain has TRBV12-5 and TRBJ2-7; a weak D match, TRBD2 (5 bases). The CDR3 spans 12 residues. CDR1 LGHNT and CDR2 FRNRAP come from the germline V gene. The CDR3 DNA reads TGTGCCAGCAGTTCTAGAGGGTGCGAGCAGTACTTC. It encodes CASSSRGCEQYF.

To note about this clonotype: A read error may explain this, as a much larger clone is one base away. V is TRBV11-2 and J is TRBJ2-3; the D is unclear. CDR3 length equals 13 residues. Germline V gene sequence: CDR1 SGHAT, CDR2 FQNNGV. Trimming pared 5 bases from V and 5 bases from J, leaving 11 bases between. Here the CDR3 DNA reads TGTGCCAGCAGCCCCGGGTCCCGAGATACGCAGTATTTT. Its translation: CASSPGSRDTQYF.

A word on this clonotype: This clone may be a read error of a much larger clone one base away. The gene calls are TRBV6-1 and TRBJ1-1, with TRBD1 as a possible D gene (5 bases). Trimming stripped 8 bases from V and 5 bases from J, with 18 bases between. The CDR3 is 14 residues long. From germline, CDR1 is MNHNS and CDR2 SASEGT. This CDR3 reads CASGWVQGDTEAFF. Written as DNA, the CDR3 is TGTGCCAGCGGTTGGGTCCAGGGAGATACTGAAGCTTTCTTT.

Regarding this clonotype: With a much larger clone just one base away, this may be a read error. The CDR3 carries no conserved terminal phenylalanine or tryptophan, so it likely arises from a read error. V gene TRBV6-5 combines with J gene TRBJ1-2; D gene ambiguous. There are 13 residues in the CDR3. Looked up from germline, CDR1 is MNHEY and CDR2 is SVGAGI. Between the trimmed V and J ends, which lost 2 bases and 3 bases, there was a span of 7 bases. CDR3 loop: CASSYDTYYGYTL. In DNA, the CDR3 is TGTGCCAGCAGTTACGACACTTACTATGGCTACACCCTC.

This clonotype was found once. An end of the junction does not agree with germline; a read error may underlie this. The chain employs TRBV14 and TRBJ2-4, with a possible D match to TRBD2 (7 bases). CDR1 and CDR2 from the germline V gene are SGHDN and FVKESK. The CDR3 loop spans 19 amino acids. The CDR3 sequence: CAGSHGGGVPPIAKNIQYF. CDR3 coding DNA: TGTGCCGGCAGCCATGGGGGGGGCGTTCCCCCGATAGCCAAAAACATTCAGTACTTC. Full variable domain (rest looked up from reference TRBV14 and TRBJ2-4): EAGVTQFPSHSVIEKGQTVTLRCDPISGHDNLYWYRRVMGKEIKFLLHFVKESKQDESGMPNNRFLAERTGGTYSTLKVQPAELEDSGVYFCAGSHGGGVPPIAKNIQYFGAGTRLSVL.

The rearrangement links TRBV5-1 to TRBJ2-2; 8 positions match TRBD1. Germline V gene data show CDR1 as SGHRS and CDR2 as YFSETQ. This CDR3 spans 15 amino acids. The V and J ends lost 3 bases and 5 bases, in that order; junction bases with no gene match: 6. In nucleotides, the CDR3 is TGCGCCAGCAGCTCTAAGACAGGGGTTACCGGGGAGCTGTTTTTT. Its translation: CASSSKTGVTGELFF.

A note on this clonotype: This may stem from a read error, because a much larger clone lies one nucleotide away. The rearrangement uses TRBV28 and TRBJ1-5; 9 bases align to TRBD1. The CDR3 contains 14 residues. Germline values: CDR1 MDHEN, CDR2 SYDVKM. V dropped 10 bases and J dropped 2; count of bases not matched to a gene: 6. This chain's CDR3 is CAIRDRDGNQPQHF. The CDR3 nucleotides are TGTGCCATCCGGGACAGGGATGGCAATCAGCCCCAGCATTTT.

A note on this clonotype: A much larger clone lies one base from this, so it may be a read error. The gene calls are TRBV6-1 and TRBJ2-6; D might be TRBD1 (6 bases). Per germline, CDR1 MNHNS and CDR2 SASEGT. This CDR3 region has 20 residues. The CDR3: CASSLSLPQGWGSGADVLTF. CDR3 DNA sequence: TGTGCCAGCAGTCTCTCACTCCCACAGGGTTGGGGCTCTGGGGCCGACGTCCTGACTTTC.

Only a few counts were recorded for this clonotype. At one of its ends the junction is not consistent with the germline gene, which may arise from a read error. The chain combines TRBV11-1 with TRBJ2-7; either TRBD1 or TRBD2 may fit D (5 bases each). Looked up from germline, CDR1 is SGHAT and CDR2 is FQDESV (reference sequence). The CDR3 length is 14 residues. CDR3 DNA sequence: TGTGCCAGCAGCCAGGGACGCTCATCGGGCGAGCAGTATTTC. Its translation is CASSQGRSSGEQYF.

J is TRBJ1-5 and V is TRBV5-8, with D possibly being TRBD1 (5 bases). This CDR3 has 15 residues. Trimming took off 0 bases at V and 2 bases at J, with 9 bases between the two ends. Germline V gene sequence: CDR1 SGHTS, CDR2 YDEGEE. The CDR3 nucleotides are TGTGCCAGCAGCTTGGGCAGGGCCGGCAATCAGCCCCAGCATTTT. Translated: CASSLGRAGNQPQHF.

Comments on this clonotype: A much larger clone differs from this one at a single base, so this may be a read error. This sequence joins TRBV10-3 and TRBJ2-2; 7 bases fit TRBD1. Looked up from germline, CDR1 is ENHRY and CDR2 is SYGVKD. Losses at the gene ends were 2 bases for V and 4 bases for J; bases not matched to a gene: 7. CDR3 length: 16 residues. This CDR3 reads CAISERQGRGTGELFF. The CDR3 coding sequence is TGTGCCATCAGTGAGAGACAGGGACGGGGCACCGGGGAGCTGTTTTTT.

J is TRBJ1-5 and V is TRBV12-3 or TRBV12-4; 7 nucleotides agree with TRBD1. The V segment lost 8 bases and the J segment 1 base; nucleotides outside the gene matches: 8. The CDR3 contains 15 residues. CDR3 nucleotides: TGTGCCAGCCGCCCGACAGGGACCAGCAATCAGCCCCAGCATTTT. Its translation: CASRPTGTSNQPQHF.

On this clonotype itself: This may be a read error, as it is one base from a much larger clone. The chain uses TRBV6-1 and TRBJ1-1; D may be TRBD1 (6 bases). The CDR3 totals 14 residues. CDR1 and CDR2 from the germline V gene are MNHNS and SASEGT. CDR3 loop: CASRGQPRDTGAFF. CDR3 sequence (DNA): TGTGCCAGCAGAGGACAGCCAAGGGACACTGGAGCTTTCTTT.

At least ten counts were recorded for this clonotype. The rearrangement joins TRBV5-5 to TRBJ2-3, with 12 nucleotides matching TRBD2. The CDR3 spans 16 residues. Germline V gene data show CDR1 as SGHKS and CDR2 as YYEKEE (reference sequence). The V segment lost 2 bases and the J segment 1 base; nucleotides outside the gene matches: 2. As DNA, the CDR3 is TGTGCCAGCAGCTTTCTAGCGGGAGGGGGCACAGATACGCAGTATTTT. Its protein product is CASSFLAGGGTDTQYF.

A note on this clonotype: A much larger clone lies one base from this, so it may be a read error. Lacking the conserved final phenylalanine or tryptophan, this CDR3 likely reflects a read error. The chain links TRBV6-5 to TRBJ2-1; D unclear. Germline V gene data show CDR1 as MNHEY and CDR2 as SVGAGI. This CDR3 spans 8 amino acids. V was pared by 7 bases and J by 8 bases, with 0 bases between. As DNA, the CDR3 is TGTGCCAGCAATGAGCAGTTCATC. It yields the protein CASNEQFI.

The rearrangement links TRBV11-1 to TRBJ2-1, with 7 bases lining up with TRBD2. CDR1 is SGHAT and CDR2 is FQDESV in the germline V gene (reference sequence). V trimming: 7 bases; J trimming: 11 bases; junction bases outside the gene matches: 8. The CDR3 contains 12 residues. In nucleotides, the CDR3 is TGTGCCAGCATCGAGGTAGCGGGTAAGCAGTTCTTC. Its translation: CASIEVAGKQFF.

As for this clonotype: This sequence may be a read error, since a much larger clone differs from it by one base. The rearrangement joins TRBV12-3 or TRBV12-4 to TRBJ1-2, with 7 bases lining up with TRBD1. The CDR3 is 12 residues long. Trimming took 8 bases from V and 4 from J; bases not matched to a gene: 4. The DNA for the CDR3 is TGTGCCAGCGGTTGGGACAGCTATGGCTACACCTTC. This encodes CASGWDSYGYTF.

Regarding this clonotype: A read error may explain this, as a much larger clone is one base away. The rearrangement uses TRBV7-9 and TRBJ1-2; possible D gene TRBD1, 5 bases. This CDR3 has 16 amino acids. The germline CDR1 and CDR2 sequences are SEHNR and FQNEAQ (reference sequence). CDR3 in amino acids: CASSQAGAVTNHGYTF. In DNA form, the CDR3 reads TGTGCCAGCAGCCAGGCTGGGGCCGTTACTAACCATGGCTACACCTTC. The whole variable domain, remainder taken from reference TRBV7-9 and TRBJ1-2, is DTGVSQNPRHKITKRGQNVTFRCDPISEHNRLYWYRQTLGQGPEFLTYFQNEAQLEKSRLLSDRFSAERPKGSFSTLEIQRTEQGDSAMYLCASSQAGAVTNHGYTFGSGTRLTVV.

This clonotype was seen a few times. One end of the junction fails to match germline, which may point to a read error. The V gene is TRBV4-3, the J gene TRBJ2-5; a possible D gene is TRBD2 (6 bases). The CDR3 length is 14 residues. Germline assignment: CDR1 LGHNA and CDR2 YSLEER. CDR3 in DNA: TGCGCCAGCAGCCAAGTTCCTGGAGGGGAGACCCACTACTTC. Translating it yields CASSQVPGGETHYF.

This clonotype appeared a few times. The chain joins TRBV5-5 to TRBJ1-5, with D tentatively TRBD1 (5 bases). Germline V gene lookup returns CDR1 SGHKS and CDR2 YYEKEE (reference sequence). Trimming took 4 bases from V and 4 from J, leaving 9 bases between them. The CDR3 is 13 residues long. This CDR3 reads CASSKEGNQPQHF. In DNA, the CDR3 is TGTGCCAGCAGCAAGGAGGGGAATCAGCCCCAGCATTTT. Full variable domain (rest looked up from reference TRBV5-5 and TRBJ1-5): DAGVTQSPTHLIKTRGQQVTLRCSPISGHKSVSWYQQVLGQGPQFIFQYYEKEERGRGNFPDRFSARQFPNYSSELNVNALLLGDSALYLCASSKEGNQPQHFGDGTRLSIL.

This clonotype is labeled medium-sized. The V call is TRBV11-1, the J call TRBJ2-1; D remains ambiguous. Germline V gives CDR1 SGHAT, CDR2 FQDESV (reference sequence). V was pared by 0 bases and J by 9 bases, with 12 bases between. The CDR3 is 14 amino acids. The CDR3 DNA follows: TGTGCCAGCAGCTTAGCGGGATACGGGCGTGAGCAGTTCTTC. This translates into CASSLAGYGREQFF.

Comments on this clonotype: At one of its ends the junction is not consistent with the germline gene, which may arise from a read error. CDR3: CASRLGLGGTDTQYF. The CDR3 DNA reads TGTGCCAGCAGGTTAGGACTGGGAGGCACAGATACGCAGTATTTT. The chain links TRBV11-2 to TRBJ2-3; D might be TRBD2 (5 bases). The CDR3 length is 15 residues. Germline CDR1 reads SGHAT; CDR2 reads FQNNGV.